This is a list of T cell receptor beta chains from one sample in a study of blood T cell repertoires in COVID-19. Here immunoSEQ multiplex PCR was the method, and the copy in TCRdb shows in-frame clones only, minus some. This repertoire shows 250,000 to 350,000 clones, 80% to 90% found once; its top ten account for 2.4%. Sequenced input: PBMCs or T cells enriched from blood (not recorded which). Receptors originate from a woman aged 18-35 years who had recovered from COVID-19. The CDR3 runs from the conserved cysteine through the conserved F or W. D genes are given only for firm matches. The size entry is marked missing in some rows and otherwise reads once, few, many or a size class.

V gene: TRBV18
D gene: TRBD1
J gene: TRBJ1-2
clone size: NA
CDR3 DNA: TGTGCCAGCTCACCGCAGGGGGCTCAGGGCTACACCTTC
CDR3 protein: CASSPQGAQGYTF

V gene: TRBV7-9
D gene: TRBD1
J gene: TRBJ2-2
clone size: once
CDR3 DNA: TGTGCCAGCAGCTCCAGGACAGGGGGCCACGGGGAGCTGTTTTTT
CDR3 protein: CASSSRTGGHGELFF

V gene: TRBV3-1/TRBV3-2
D gene: TRBD1
J gene: TRBJ1-1
clone size: NA
CDR3 DNA: TGTGCCAGCAGCCGTGGACAGGGGGGCACTGAAGCTTTCTTT
CDR3 protein: CASSRGQGGTEAFF

V gene: TRBV4-1
D gene: TRBD2
J gene: TRBJ2-5
clone size: NA
CDR3 DNA: TGCGCCAGCAGCCAGAAAGACGGGGGGGAAGAGACCCAGTACTTC
CDR3 protein: CASSQKDGGEETQYF

V gene: TRBV29-1
D gene: NA
J gene: TRBJ1-2
clone size: NA
CDR3 DNA: TGCAGCGCCTTGTGGGGGGACTATGGCTACACCTTC
CDR3 protein: CSALWGDYGYTF

V gene: TRBV10-2
D gene: NA
J gene: TRBJ1-1
clone size: few
CDR3 DNA: TGCGCCAGCAGCTTGGTCATCAGGGTGAACACTGAAGCTTTCTTT
CDR3 protein: CASSLVIRVNTEAFF

V gene: TRBV9
D gene: TRBD1
J gene: TRBJ2-3
clone size: once
CDR3 DNA: TGTGCCAGCAGCGTAGGAGCAGGGGGCCGAAGCACAGATACGCAGTATTTT
CDR3 protein: CASSVGAGGRSTDTQYF

V gene: TRBV19
D gene: NA
J gene: TRBJ1-3
clone size: once
CDR3 DNA: TGTGCCAGTAGTATTTGGGCAGTAAAAGGAAACACCATATATTTT
CDR3 protein: CASSIWAVKGNTIYF

V gene: TRBV27
D gene: NA
J gene: TRBJ2-2
clone size: NA
CDR3 DNA: TGTGCCAGCAGTTCCGGACTTACGAACACCGGGGAGCTGTTTTTT
CDR3 protein: CASSSGLTNTGELFF

V gene: TRBV5-1
D gene: TRBD1
J gene: TRBJ1-2
clone size: NA
CDR3 DNA: TGCGCCAGCAGCATTGGGACAGGGAAAAACTATGGCTACACCTTC
CDR3 protein: CASSIGTGKNYGYTF

V gene: TRBV10-3
D gene: NA
J gene: TRBJ2-7
clone size: NA
CDR3 DNA: TGTGCCATCAGTGAGTCTGTCCCCCCCGACACCCCTACCTACGAGCAGTACTTC
CDR3 protein: CAISESVPPDTPTYEQYF

V gene: TRBV19
D gene: TRBD1
J gene: TRBJ1-2
clone size: NA
CDR3 DNA: TGTGCCAGTAGTACCCACGGGACAGGGGGTCTATATGGCTACACCTTC
CDR3 protein: CASSTHGTGGLYGYTF

V gene: TRBV27
D gene: NA
J gene: TRBJ2-7
clone size: once
CDR3 DNA: TGTGCCAGCAGTGACGGGGCGGGGGCCACGGGGGAGCAGTACTTC
CDR3 protein: CASSDGAGATGEQYF

V gene: TRBV7-9
D gene: NA
J gene: TRBJ1-3
clone size: NA
CDR3 DNA: TGTGCCAGCAGCTTATCCCCGGACTCCTTCTCTGGAAACACCATATATTTT
CDR3 protein: CASSLSPDSFSGNTIYF

V gene: TRBV2
D gene: TRBD1
J gene: TRBJ1-1
clone size: NA
CDR3 DNA: TGTGCCAGCAGCCCCGGGACAGGGATACGTGAAGCTTTCTTT
CDR3 protein: CASSPGTGIREAFF

V gene: TRBV5-1
D gene: TRBD1
J gene: TRBJ2-3
clone size: NA
CDR3 DNA: TGCGCCAGCAGCCAGAGGACAGGGATGAGCACAGATACGCAGTATTTT
CDR3 protein: CASSQRTGMSTDTQYF

V gene: TRBV4-2
D gene: TRBD2
J gene: TRBJ2-5
clone size: NA
CDR3 DNA: TGTGCCAGCAGCCAAGTTGCTAGCGGGGGTGGAGAGACCCAGTACTTC
CDR3 protein: CASSQVASGGGETQYF

V gene: TRBV5-6
D gene: NA
J gene: TRBJ1-6
clone size: NA
CDR3 DNA: TGTGCCAGCAGCTTTATTAATTCACCCCTCCACTTT
CDR3 protein: CASSFINSPLHF

V gene: TRBV7-3
D gene: NA
J gene: TRBJ2-1
clone size: NA
CDR3 DNA: TGTGCCAGCAGCTTAAGTGCGCGGAATGAGCAGTTCTTC
CDR3 protein: CASSLSARNEQFF

V gene: TRBV6-4
D gene: TRBD2
J gene: TRBJ2-1
clone size: NA
CDR3 DNA: TGTGCCAGCAGTGACTCGATGGTTAAGGAAAGCGGGGTGTGTTACAATGAGCAGTTCTTC
CDR3 protein: CASSDSMVKESGVCYNEQFF

V gene: TRBV24-1
D gene: TRBD2
J gene: TRBJ2-2
clone size: NA
CDR3 DNA: TGTGCCACCAGTGATGCCGGGCGGGGGATCGGGGAGCTGTTTTTT
CDR3 protein: CATSDAGRGIGELFF

V gene: TRBV27
D gene: TRBD2
J gene: TRBJ2-3
clone size: NA
CDR3 DNA: TGTGCCAGCAGTTTACTAGCGGGGACGGATACGCAGTATTTT
CDR3 protein: CASSLLAGTDTQYF

V gene: TRBV2
D gene: NA
J gene: TRBJ1-2
clone size: NA
CDR3 DNA: TGTGCCAGCAGTGGGACAGACAACTATGGCTACACCTTC
CDR3 protein: CASSGTDNYGYTF

V gene: TRBV27
D gene: TRBD2
J gene: TRBJ2-5
clone size: NA
CDR3 DNA: TGTGCCAGCAGTTTAGGACTAGCGGGGGGGGAGACCCAGTACTTC
CDR3 protein: CASSLGLAGGETQYF

V gene: TRBV4-2
D gene: NA
J gene: TRBJ2-5
clone size: NA
CDR3 DNA: TGTGCCAGCAGCCCGACCCCCAGGGGTGCCGAGACCCAGTACTTC
CDR3 protein: CASSPTPRGAETQYF

V gene: TRBV6-1
D gene: TRBD1
J gene: TRBJ1-2
clone size: NA
CDR3 DNA: TGTGCCAGCAGTGATCCCACAAACCACCGACAGGGGTCCAACTATGGCTACACCTTC
CDR3 protein: CASSDPTNHRQGSNYGYTF

V gene: TRBV7-9
D gene: TRBD1
J gene: TRBJ1-2
clone size: NA
CDR3 DNA: TGTGCCAGCAGCTCAACGCAACCGGGACAGATCTACTATGGCTACACCTTC
CDR3 protein: CASSSTQPGQIYYGYTF

V gene: TRBV7-9
D gene: NA
J gene: TRBJ1-1
clone size: few
CDR3 DNA: TGTGCCAGCTATCGTGGGCAAACTGAAGCTTTCTTT
CDR3 protein: CASYRGQTEAFF

V gene: TRBV7-3
D gene: TRBD1
J gene: TRBJ2-1
clone size: once
CDR3 DNA: TGTGCCAGCAGCGCCGGGACAGGGGGTTTCTATGAGCAGTTCTTC
CDR3 protein: CASSAGTGGFYEQFF

V gene: TRBV6-4
D gene: NA
J gene: TRBJ2-7
clone size: NA
CDR3 DNA: TGTGCCAGCACCCGCTGGCGGGGTTGGAGGTACTTC
CDR3 protein: CASTRWRGWRYF

V gene: TRBV9
D gene: TRBD2
J gene: TRBJ2-7
clone size: NA
CDR3 DNA: TGTGCCAGCAGCGTCGGGGGGGCTGAGGAGCAGTACTTC
CDR3 protein: CASSVGGAEEQYF

V gene: TRBV28
D gene: TRBD1
J gene: TRBJ1-6
clone size: NA
CDR3 DNA: TGTGCCAGCAGTTTACCCACAGGGGTTAATTCACCCCTCCACTTT
CDR3 protein: CASSLPTGVNSPLHF

V gene: TRBV10-3
D gene: NA
J gene: TRBJ1-1
clone size: NA
CDR3 DNA: TGTGCCATCAGTGAGTCGGCAGGGAACACTGAAGCTTTCTTT
CDR3 protein: CAISESAGNTEAFF

V gene: TRBV4-1
D gene: TRBD1
J gene: TRBJ1-2
clone size: NA
CDR3 DNA: TGCGCCAGCAGCCAAGTGGAGGGGACAGCCCCTGAGGAAGGCTACACCTTC
CDR3 protein: CASSQVEGTAPEEGYTF

V gene: TRBV5-5
D gene: TRBD1
J gene: TRBJ1-4
clone size: NA
CDR3 DNA: TGTGCCAGCAGCTCCGAGGGGAGGGGACAGGGTTATGAAAAACTGTTTTTT
CDR3 protein: CASSSEGRGQGYEKLFF

V gene: TRBV7-9
D gene: TRBD1
J gene: TRBJ1-1
clone size: NA
CDR3 DNA: TGTGCCAGCAGCTCCCGGGACAGGGGATCTGGGATGAACACTGAAGCTTTCTTT
CDR3 protein: CASSSRDRGSGMNTEAFF

V gene: TRBV29-1
D gene: NA
J gene: TRBJ1-2
clone size: NA
CDR3 DNA: TGCAGCGTTGATACGGCCGTCGCCGCGGGGACCAACTATGGCTACACCTTC
CDR3 protein: CSVDTAVAAGTNYGYTF

V gene: TRBV11-2
D gene: TRBD1
J gene: TRBJ1-2
clone size: NA
CDR3 DNA: TGTGCCAGCAGCTTAGGGCAGGGGGCCCTATATGGCTACACCTTC
CDR3 protein: CASSLGQGALYGYTF

V gene: TRBV5-1
D gene: TRBD2
J gene: TRBJ2-3
clone size: NA
CDR3 DNA: TGCGCCAGCAGCAGAAGCGGGGGGGCCTCAGATACGCAGTATTTT
CDR3 protein: CASSRSGGASDTQYF

V gene: TRBV2
D gene: NA
J gene: TRBJ2-7
clone size: NA
CDR3 DNA: TGTGCCAGCAGTGTGTTGAGAACCTACGAGCAGTACTTC
CDR3 protein: CASSVLRTYEQYF

V gene: TRBV28
D gene: NA
J gene: TRBJ1-3
clone size: NA
CDR3 DNA: TGTGCCAGCAGTTCGGACAGCTCTGGAAACACCATATATTTT
CDR3 protein: CASSSDSSGNTIYF

V gene: TRBV6-1
D gene: TRBD1
J gene: TRBJ1-5
clone size: once
CDR3 DNA: TGTGCCAGCAGTGGAGGGGACAGGACTTTTCAGCCCCAGCATTTT
CDR3 protein: CASSGGDRTFQPQHF

V gene: TRBV4-2
D gene: NA
J gene: TRBJ1-1
clone size: NA
CDR3 DNA: TGTGCCAGCAGCCAAGGGGCTTCAGGAGCTTTCTTT
CDR3 protein: CASSQGASGAFF

V gene: TRBV6-5
D gene: TRBD2
J gene: TRBJ2-7
clone size: NA
CDR3 DNA: TGTGCCAGCAATAAGCGGGGATCCTACGAGCAGTACTTC
CDR3 protein: CASNKRGSYEQYF

V gene: TRBV28
D gene: NA
J gene: TRBJ2-7
clone size: NA
CDR3 DNA: TGTGCCAGCAGTTTCGACCGGCAGGGTTACTACGAGCAGTACTTC
CDR3 protein: CASSFDRQGYYEQYF

V gene: TRBV7-6
D gene: NA
J gene: TRBJ1-4
clone size: NA
CDR3 DNA: TGTGCCAGCAGCTTGGACAGTTTGAATGAAAAACTGTTTTTT
CDR3 protein: CASSLDSLNEKLFF

V gene: TRBV20-1
D gene: TRBD2
J gene: TRBJ2-5
clone size: NA
CDR3 DNA: TGCATGGCGGGAGGGAGAGAGACCCAGTACTTC
CDR3 protein: CMAGGRETQYF

V gene: TRBV7-9
D gene: TRBD2
J gene: TRBJ2-5
clone size: NA
CDR3 DNA: TGTGCCAGCAGCCCCTCCGGGAGGGACCAAGAGACCCAGTACTTC
CDR3 protein: CASSPSGRDQETQYF

V gene: TRBV7-8
D gene: NA
J gene: TRBJ2-5
clone size: NA
CDR3 DNA: TGTGCCAGCAGCTTCCGGACACCAGAGAAGGAGACCCAGTACTTC
CDR3 protein: CASSFRTPEKETQYF

V gene: TRBV19
D gene: NA
J gene: TRBJ1-6
clone size: NA
CDR3 DNA: TGTGCCAGTAGTACCAACAGGGAGGGGAATTCACCCCTCCACTTT
CDR3 protein: CASSTNREGNSPLHF

V gene: TRBV4-1
D gene: NA
J gene: TRBJ2-1
clone size: NA
CDR3 DNA: TGCGCCAGCAGCCAAGAAGGCAGGGGATCGAGCTCCTACAATGAGCAGTTCTTC
CDR3 protein: CASSQEGRGSSSYNEQFF

V gene: TRBV10-1
D gene: NA
J gene: TRBJ1-6
clone size: NA
CDR3 DNA: TGCGCCAGCAGTGTGGGGCGTGGGCCCCTCCACTTT
CDR3 protein: CASSVGRGPLHF

V gene: TRBV7-6
D gene: TRBD1
J gene: TRBJ1-2
clone size: NA
CDR3 DNA: TGTGCCAGCAGCTTAGGGACAGGGGCGGGCTATGGCTACACCTTC
CDR3 protein: CASSLGTGAGYGYTF